This T cell receptor beta chain comes out of a study of blood T cell repertoires in COVID-19. Study summary: PBMCs, B-cell-depleted T cells, or T cells provided the cDNA or gDNA that made up the material.

In the authors' workflow: The authors estimated nucleated cell counts from reference gene primer amplification. TCRdb's table, derived via immunoSEQ multiplex PCR, lists solely in-frame clones and lacks some. V and J calls and clone size are those listed in that table; D and trimming were worked out from the DNA. The sample carries 250,000 or so clones, 70% to 90% recorded once. This CDR3 has 14 residues. Germline V lookup: CDR1 SGHTA, CDR2 FQGTGA. V was clipped by 0 bases and J by 0 bases, with 6 bases between them. This clone is a singleton in its sample. Sequenced sample: peripheral blood. The chain is built from TRBV7-3 and TRBJ2-7, with D unclear. The clonotype was recovered from a woman aged 65 to 85 with active or convalescent COVID-19. The CDR3 sequence is CASSLTGGSYEQYF. In DNA, the CDR3 is TGTGCCAGCAGCTTAACAGGCGGCTCCTACGAGCAGTACTTC.